The following is a T cell receptor (beta chain) sequence with its context. In the original analysis: Reference gene primer amplification in the assay estimated nucleated cell counts. Generated by immunoSEQ multiplex PCR, the TCRdb table keeps only in-frame clones and is missing some. Clonal size and the V and J genes are those of that table, whereas D and trimming came from the DNA. The sample has 140,000 or so clones, roughly 80% seen once. The CDR3 has 15 amino acids. V lost 4 bases, J lost 1 base, and 2 bases stayed unmatched. Germline values: CDR1 MDHEN, CDR2 SYDVKM. The sample comes from a study of blood T cell repertoires in COVID-19.

This clonotype was sampled from a man in his fifties or sixties with acute or convalescent COVID-19. The rearrangement uses TRBV28 and TRBJ1-3, with 9 bases that match TRBD1. The specimen sequenced was peripheral blood. CDR3 bases: TGTGCCAGCAGTTCCGGACAGGGGTCTGGAAACACCATATATTTT. It translates to CASSSGQGSGNTIYF. The full variable domain, its missing parts supplied by reference TRBV28 and TRBJ1-3, is DVKVTQSSRYLVKRTGEKVFLECVQDMDHENMFWYRQDPGLGLRLIYFSYDVKMKEKGDIPEGYSVSREKKERFSLILESASTNQTSMYLCASSSGQGSGNTIYFGEGSWLTVV.